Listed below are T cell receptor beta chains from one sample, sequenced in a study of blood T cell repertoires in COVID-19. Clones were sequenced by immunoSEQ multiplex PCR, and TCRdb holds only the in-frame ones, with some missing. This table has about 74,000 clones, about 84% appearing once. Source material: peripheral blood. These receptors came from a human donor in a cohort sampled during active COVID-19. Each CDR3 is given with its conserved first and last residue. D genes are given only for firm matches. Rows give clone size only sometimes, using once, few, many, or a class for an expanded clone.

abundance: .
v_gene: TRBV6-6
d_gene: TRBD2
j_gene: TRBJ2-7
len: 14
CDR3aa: CASRPGLEPPEQYF
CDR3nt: TGTGCCAGCAGGCCGGGACTAGAACCTCCCGAGCAGTACTTC

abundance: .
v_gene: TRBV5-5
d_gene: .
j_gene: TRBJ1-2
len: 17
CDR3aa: CASSLSTESNPNYGYTF
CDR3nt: TGTGCCAGCAGCCTTTCGACAGAATCGAATCCTAACTATGGCTACACCTTC

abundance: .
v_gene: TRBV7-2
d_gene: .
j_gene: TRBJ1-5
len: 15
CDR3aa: CASSLAFGGNQPQHF
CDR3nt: TGTGCCAGCAGCTTAGCCTTCGGGGGCAATCAGCCCCAGCATTTT

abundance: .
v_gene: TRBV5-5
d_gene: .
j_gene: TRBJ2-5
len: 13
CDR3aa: CASSSTLMETQYF
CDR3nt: TGTGCCAGCAGCTCTACGTTGATGGAGACCCAGTACTTC

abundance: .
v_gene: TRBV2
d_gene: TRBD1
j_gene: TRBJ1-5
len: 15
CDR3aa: CASRDRGWFNQPQHF
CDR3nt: TGTGCCAGCAGAGACAGGGGGTGGTTCAATCAGCCCCAGCATTTT

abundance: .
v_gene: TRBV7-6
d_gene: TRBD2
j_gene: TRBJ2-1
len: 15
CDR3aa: CASSLGGRVYNEQFF
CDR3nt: TGTGCCAGCAGCTTAGGCGGGAGGGTATACAATGAGCAGTTCTTC

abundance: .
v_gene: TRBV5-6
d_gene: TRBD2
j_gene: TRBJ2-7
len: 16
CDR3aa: CASSLGPAGGAYEQYF
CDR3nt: TGTGCCAGCAGCTTGGGTCCAGCGGGAGGAGCCTACGAGCAGTACTTC

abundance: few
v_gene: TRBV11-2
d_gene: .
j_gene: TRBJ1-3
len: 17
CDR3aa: CASSLETGRTSGNTIYF
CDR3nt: TGTGCCAGCAGCTTAGAAACCGGTCGAACCTCTGGAAACACCATATATTTT

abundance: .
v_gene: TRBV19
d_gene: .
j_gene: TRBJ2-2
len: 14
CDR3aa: CASSSRGGFGELFF
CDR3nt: TGTGCCAGTAGCTCCCGGGGTGGTTTCGGGGAGCTGTTTTTT

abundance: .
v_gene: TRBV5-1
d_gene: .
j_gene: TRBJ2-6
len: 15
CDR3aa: CASSSGFPGANVLTF
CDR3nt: TGCGCCAGCAGCTCCGGGTTTCCGGGGGCCAACGTCCTGACTTTC

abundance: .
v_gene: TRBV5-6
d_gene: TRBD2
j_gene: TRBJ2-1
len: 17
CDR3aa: CASSSPGTSGPYNEQFF
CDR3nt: TGTGCCAGCAGCTCCCCCGGGACTAGCGGACCCTACAATGAGCAGTTCTTC

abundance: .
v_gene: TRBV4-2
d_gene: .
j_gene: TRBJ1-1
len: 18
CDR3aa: CASSQDRGGITMNTEAFF
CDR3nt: TGTGCCAGCAGCCAAGATCGGGGTGGGATTACTATGAACACTGAAGCTTTCTTT

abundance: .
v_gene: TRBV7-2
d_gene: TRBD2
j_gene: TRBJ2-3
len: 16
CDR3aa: CASSTTSGYSTDTQYF
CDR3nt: TGTGCCAGCAGCACGACTAGCGGGTATAGCACAGATACGCAGTATTTT

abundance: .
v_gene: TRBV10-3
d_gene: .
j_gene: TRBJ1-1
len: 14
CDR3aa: CAINEAPLSTEAFF
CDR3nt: TGTGCCATCAACGAAGCCCCCCTTAGCACTGAAGCTTTCTTT

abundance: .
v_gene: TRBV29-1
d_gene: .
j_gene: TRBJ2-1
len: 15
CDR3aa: CSAVPPRDNYNEQFF
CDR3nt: TGCAGCGCCGTGCCGCCCCGGGACAACTACAATGAGCAGTTCTTC

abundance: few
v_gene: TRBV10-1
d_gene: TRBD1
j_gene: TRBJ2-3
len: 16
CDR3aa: CASSERDRGETDTQYF
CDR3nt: TGCGCCAGCAGTGAGCGGGACAGGGGAGAAACAGATACGCAGTATTTT

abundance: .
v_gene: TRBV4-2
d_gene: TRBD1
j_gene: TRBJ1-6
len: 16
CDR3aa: CASSQGTGGYNSPLHF
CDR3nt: TGTGCCAGCAGCCAAGGTACAGGGGGCTATAATTCACCCCTCCACTTT

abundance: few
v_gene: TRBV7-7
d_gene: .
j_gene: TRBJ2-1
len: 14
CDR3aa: CASSLGLGFSEQFF
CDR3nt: TGTGCCAGCAGCTTAGGACTAGGTTTCAGTGAGCAGTTCTTC

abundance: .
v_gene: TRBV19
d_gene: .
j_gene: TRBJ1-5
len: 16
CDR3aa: CASIPNRGAGGQPQHF
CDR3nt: TGTGCCAGTATCCCGAATCGGGGGGCGGGGGGTCAGCCCCAGCATTTT

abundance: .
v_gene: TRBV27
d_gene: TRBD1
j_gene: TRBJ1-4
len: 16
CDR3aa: CASRQTGYATNEKLFF
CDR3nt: TGTGCCAGCAGGCAGACAGGGTATGCAACTAATGAAAAACTGTTTTTT

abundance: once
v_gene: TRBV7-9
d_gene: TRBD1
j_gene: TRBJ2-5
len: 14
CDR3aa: CASSPDRGWETQYF
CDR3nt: TGTGCCAGCAGCCCGGACAGGGGTTGGGAGACCCAGTACTTC

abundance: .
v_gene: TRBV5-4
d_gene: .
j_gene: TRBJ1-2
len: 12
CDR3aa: CASSLDGEGYTF
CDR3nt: TGTGCCAGCAGCTTGGACGGTGAAGGCTACACCTTC

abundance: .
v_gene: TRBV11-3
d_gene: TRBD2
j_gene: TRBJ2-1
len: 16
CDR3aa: CASSSQGLAGGNEQFF
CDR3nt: TGTGCCAGCAGCTCCCAGGGACTAGCGGGAGGTAATGAGCAGTTCTTC

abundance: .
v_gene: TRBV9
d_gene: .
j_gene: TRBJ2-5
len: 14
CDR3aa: CASSVGQPKETQYF
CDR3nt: TGTGCCAGCAGCGTGGGACAACCAAAGGAGACCCAGTACTTC

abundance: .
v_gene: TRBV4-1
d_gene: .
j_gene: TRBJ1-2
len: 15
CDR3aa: CASSQVYRTNYGYTF
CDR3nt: TGCGCCAGCAGCCAAGTGTACAGGACTAACTATGGCTACACCTTC

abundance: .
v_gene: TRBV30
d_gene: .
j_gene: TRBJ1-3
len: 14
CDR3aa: CAWDCPDRMNTIYF
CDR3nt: TGTGCCTGGGACTGCCCCGACAGGATGAACACCATATATTTT

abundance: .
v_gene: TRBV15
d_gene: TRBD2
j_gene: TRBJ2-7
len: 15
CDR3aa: CATSRVGLAAYEQYF
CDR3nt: TGTGCCACCAGCAGAGTTGGGCTAGCGGCCTACGAGCAGTACTTC

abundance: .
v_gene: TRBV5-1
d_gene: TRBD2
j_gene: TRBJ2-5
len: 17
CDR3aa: CASSPGLAGTGQETQYF
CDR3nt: TGCGCCAGCAGCCCGGGACTAGCGGGAACCGGCCAAGAGACCCAGTACTTC

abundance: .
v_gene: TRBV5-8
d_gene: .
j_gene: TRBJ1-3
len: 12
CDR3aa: CASSLQRNTIYF
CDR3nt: TGTGCCAGCAGCTTGCAGAGAAACACCATATATTTT

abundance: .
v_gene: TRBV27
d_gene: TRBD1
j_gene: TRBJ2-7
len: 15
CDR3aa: CASSSDRGMTYEQYF
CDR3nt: TGTGCCAGCAGTTCCGACAGGGGGATGACCTACGAGCAGTACTTC

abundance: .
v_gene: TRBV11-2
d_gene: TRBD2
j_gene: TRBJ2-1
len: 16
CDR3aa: CASSLAGLGWDNEQFF
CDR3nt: TGTGCCAGCAGCTTAGCAGGACTAGGGTGGGACAATGAGCAGTTCTTC

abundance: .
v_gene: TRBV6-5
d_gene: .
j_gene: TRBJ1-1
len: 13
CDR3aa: CASRGRRDTEAFF
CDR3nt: TGTGCCAGCAGGGGCAGGAGGGACACTGAAGCTTTCTTT

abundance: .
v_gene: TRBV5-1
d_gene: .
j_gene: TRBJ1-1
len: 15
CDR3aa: CASRPSDRKNTEAFF
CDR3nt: TGCGCCAGCCGCCCATCGGACAGAAAGAACACTGAAGCTTTCTTT

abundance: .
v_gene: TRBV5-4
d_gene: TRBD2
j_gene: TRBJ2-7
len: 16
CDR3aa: CASSLGGTSGTYEQYF
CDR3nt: TGTGCCAGCAGCTTGGGTGGGACTAGCGGGACCTACGAGCAGTACTTC

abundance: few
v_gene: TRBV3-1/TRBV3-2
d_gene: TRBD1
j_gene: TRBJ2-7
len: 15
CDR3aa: CASSQGWTGAYEQYF
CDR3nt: TGTGCCAGCAGCCAAGGCTGGACAGGGGCCTACGAGCAGTACTTC

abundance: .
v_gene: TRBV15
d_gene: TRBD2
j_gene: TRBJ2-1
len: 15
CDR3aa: CATSSGGLAEHEQFF
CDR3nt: TGTGCCACCAGCAGTGGGGGACTAGCGGAACATGAGCAGTTCTTC

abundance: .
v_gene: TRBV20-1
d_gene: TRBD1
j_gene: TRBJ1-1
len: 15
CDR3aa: CSASGQGIGDTEAFF
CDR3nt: TGCAGTGCTAGTGGACAGGGAATTGGGGACACTGAAGCTTTCTTT

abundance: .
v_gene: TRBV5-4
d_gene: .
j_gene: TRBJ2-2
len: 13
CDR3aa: CASSLDLTGELFF
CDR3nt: TGTGCCAGCAGCTTGGATCTGACCGGGGAGCTGTTTTTT